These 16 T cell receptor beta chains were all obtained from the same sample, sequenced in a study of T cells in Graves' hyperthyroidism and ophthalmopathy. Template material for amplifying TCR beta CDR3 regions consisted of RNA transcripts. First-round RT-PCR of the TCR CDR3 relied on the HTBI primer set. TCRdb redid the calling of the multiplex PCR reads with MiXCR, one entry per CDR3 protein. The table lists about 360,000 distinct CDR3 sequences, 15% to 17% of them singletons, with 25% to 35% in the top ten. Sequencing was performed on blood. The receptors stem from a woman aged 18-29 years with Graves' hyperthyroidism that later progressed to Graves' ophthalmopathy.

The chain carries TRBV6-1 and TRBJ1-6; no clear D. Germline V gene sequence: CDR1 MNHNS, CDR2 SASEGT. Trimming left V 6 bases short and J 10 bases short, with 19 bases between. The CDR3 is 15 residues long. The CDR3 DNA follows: TGTGCCAGCAGAGGAGGTGGTTACGGGAACTCACCCCTCCACTTT. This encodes CASRGGGYGNSPLHF.

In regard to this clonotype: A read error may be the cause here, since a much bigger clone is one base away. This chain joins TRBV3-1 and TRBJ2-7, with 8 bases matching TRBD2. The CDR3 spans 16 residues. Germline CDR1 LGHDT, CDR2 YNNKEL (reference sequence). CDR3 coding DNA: TGTGCCAGCAGCCAAGGATCTTCCGGGAGGGCCTACGAGCGGTACTTC. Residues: CASSQGSSGRAYERYF.

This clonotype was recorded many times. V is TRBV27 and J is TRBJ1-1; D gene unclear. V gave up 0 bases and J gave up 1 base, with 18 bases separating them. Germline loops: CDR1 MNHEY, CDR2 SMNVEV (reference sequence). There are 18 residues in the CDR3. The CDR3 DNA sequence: TGTGCCAGCAGTTTATCGTTGGGGAGTGAGATCGGGAACACTGAAGCTTTCTTT. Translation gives CASSLSLGSEIGNTEAFF.

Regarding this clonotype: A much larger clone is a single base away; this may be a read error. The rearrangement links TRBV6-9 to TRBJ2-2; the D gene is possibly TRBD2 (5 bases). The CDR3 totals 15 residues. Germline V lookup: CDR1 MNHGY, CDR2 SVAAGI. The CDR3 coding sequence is TGTGCCAGCAGTTACACCCTAGCTCACGCCGGGGAGCTGCTTTTT. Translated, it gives CASSYTLAHAGELLF.

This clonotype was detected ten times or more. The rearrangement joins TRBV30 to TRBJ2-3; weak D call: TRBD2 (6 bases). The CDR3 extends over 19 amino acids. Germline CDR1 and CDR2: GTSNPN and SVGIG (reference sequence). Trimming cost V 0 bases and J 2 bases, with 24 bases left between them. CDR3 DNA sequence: TGTGCCTGGAGTGTACCCCTCCACCTAGCGTCGTTGTCCACAGATACGCAGTATTTT. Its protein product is CAWSVPLHLASLSTDTQYF.

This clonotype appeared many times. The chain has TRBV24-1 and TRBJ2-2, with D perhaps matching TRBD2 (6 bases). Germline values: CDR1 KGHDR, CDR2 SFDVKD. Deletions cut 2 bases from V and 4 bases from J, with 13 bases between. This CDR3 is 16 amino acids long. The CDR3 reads CATSDSALALTGELFF. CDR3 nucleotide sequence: TGTGCCACCAGTGATTCGGCGCTAGCGCTCACCGGGGAGCTGTTTTTT.

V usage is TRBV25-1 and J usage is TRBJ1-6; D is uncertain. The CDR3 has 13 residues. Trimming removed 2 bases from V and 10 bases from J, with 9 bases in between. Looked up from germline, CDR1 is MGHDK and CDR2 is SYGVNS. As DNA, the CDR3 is TGTGCCAGCAGTGAAGGGGAAGCGTCACCCCTCCACTTT. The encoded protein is CASSEGEASPLHF.

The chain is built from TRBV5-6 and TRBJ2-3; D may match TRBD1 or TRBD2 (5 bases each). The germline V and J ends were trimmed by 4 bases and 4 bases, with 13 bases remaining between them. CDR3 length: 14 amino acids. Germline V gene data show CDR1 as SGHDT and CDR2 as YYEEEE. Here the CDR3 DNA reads TGTGCCAGCAGCCTGGGACGGGCCGCAGATACGCAGTATTTT. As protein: CASSLGRAADTQYF.

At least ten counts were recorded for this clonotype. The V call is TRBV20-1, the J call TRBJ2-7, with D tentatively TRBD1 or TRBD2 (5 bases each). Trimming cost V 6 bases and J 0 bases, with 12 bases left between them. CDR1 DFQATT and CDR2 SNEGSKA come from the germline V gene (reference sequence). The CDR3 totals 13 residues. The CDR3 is CSAPAGSSYEQYF. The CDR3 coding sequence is TGCAGTGCCCCCGCAGGGAGCTCCTACGAGCAGTACTTC.

CDR3 in amino acids: CASTPDSSSGANVLTF. DNA for the CDR3: TGTGCCAGCACCCCGGACAGCTCCTCTGGGGCCAACGTCCTGACTTTC. V gene TRBV3-1 combines with J gene TRBJ2-6; D is possibly TRBD1 (6 bases). The CDR3 sequence is 16 residues long. The V gene's germline CDR1 is LGHDT and CDR2 YNNKEL (reference sequence). V lost 7 bases to trimming and J lost 0 bases, with 13 bases between them. The variable domain in full, with the rest retrieved from reference TRBV3-1 and TRBJ2-6, is DTAVSQTPKYLVTQMGNDKSIKCEQNLGHDTMYWYKQDSKKFLKIMFSYNNKELIINETVPNRFSPKSPDKAHLNLHINSLELGDSAVYFCASTPDSSSGANVLTFGAGSRLTVL.

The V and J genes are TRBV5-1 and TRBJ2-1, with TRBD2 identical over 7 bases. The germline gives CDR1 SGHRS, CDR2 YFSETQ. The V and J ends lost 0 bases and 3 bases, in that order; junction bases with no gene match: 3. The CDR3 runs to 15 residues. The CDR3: CASSLVGRNYNEQFF. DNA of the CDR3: TGCGCCAGCAGCTTGGTCGGGAGGAACTACAATGAGCAGTTCTTC.

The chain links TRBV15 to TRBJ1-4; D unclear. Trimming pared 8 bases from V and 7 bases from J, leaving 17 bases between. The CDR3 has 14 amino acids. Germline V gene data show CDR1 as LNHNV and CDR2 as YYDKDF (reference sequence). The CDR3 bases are TGTGCCACCGACGGGGAAGGGCGCCGTGAAAAACTGTTTTTT. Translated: CATDGEGRREKLFF.

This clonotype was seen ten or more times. As DNA, the CDR3 is TGTGCCAGCTCACCACCCGGACAGAATTACAATGAGCAGTTCTTC. It encodes CASSPPGQNYNEQFF. The V and J genes are TRBV18 and TRBJ2-1; D is possibly TRBD1 (6 bases). Germline-derived CDR1 and CDR2 are KGHSH and LQKENI. The CDR3 is made up of 15 amino acids. V was trimmed by 0 bases and J by 4 bases, leaving 10 bases between them.

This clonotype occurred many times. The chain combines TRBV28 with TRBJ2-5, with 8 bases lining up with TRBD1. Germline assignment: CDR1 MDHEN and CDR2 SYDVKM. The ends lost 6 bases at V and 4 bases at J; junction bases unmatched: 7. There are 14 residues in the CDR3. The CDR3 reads CASRTRQGRETQYF. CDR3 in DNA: TGTGCCAGCAGGACCCGACAGGGGCGAGAGACCCAGTACTTC.

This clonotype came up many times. CDR3 sequence: CASSLERQSETQYF. The CDR3 coding sequence is TGTGCCAGCAGCTTAGAGCGCCAGTCAGAGACCCAGTACTTC. This chain links TRBV11-2 with TRBJ2-5, with D unclear. V dropped 0 bases and J dropped 4 bases, with 9 bases sitting between them. The CDR3 consists of 14 residues. Germline assignment: CDR1 SGHAT and CDR2 FQNNGV.

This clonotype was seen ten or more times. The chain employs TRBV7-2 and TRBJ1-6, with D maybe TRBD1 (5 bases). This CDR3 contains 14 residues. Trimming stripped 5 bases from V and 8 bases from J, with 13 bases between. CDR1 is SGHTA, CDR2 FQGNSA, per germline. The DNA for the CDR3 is TGTGCCAGCAGCATTCAGGTGGGGGATTCACCCCTCCACTTT. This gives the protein CASSIQVGDSPLHF.